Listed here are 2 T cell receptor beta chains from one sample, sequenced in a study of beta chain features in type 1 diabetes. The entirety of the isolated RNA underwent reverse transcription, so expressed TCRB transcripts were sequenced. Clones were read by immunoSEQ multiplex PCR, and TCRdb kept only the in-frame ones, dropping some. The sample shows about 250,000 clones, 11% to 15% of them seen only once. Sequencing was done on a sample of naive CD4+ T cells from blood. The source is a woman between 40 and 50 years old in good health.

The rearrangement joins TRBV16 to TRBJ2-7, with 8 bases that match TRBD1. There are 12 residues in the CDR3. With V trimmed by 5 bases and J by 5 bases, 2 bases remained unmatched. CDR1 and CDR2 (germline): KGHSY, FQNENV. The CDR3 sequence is CASSNRGDEQYF. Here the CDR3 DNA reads TGTGCCAGCAGCAACAGGGGGGACGAGCAGTACTTC.

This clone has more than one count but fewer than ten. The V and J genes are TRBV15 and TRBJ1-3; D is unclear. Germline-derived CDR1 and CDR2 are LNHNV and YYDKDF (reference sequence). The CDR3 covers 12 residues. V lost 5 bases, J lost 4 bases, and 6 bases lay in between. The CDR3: CATSFRGNTIYF. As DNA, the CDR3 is TGTGCCACCAGCTTTCGGGGAAACACCATATATTTT.